Presented here are 9 T cell receptor beta chains from one specimen sequenced in a study of T cells and copy number aberrations in small-cell lung cancer. Repertoires were generated with immunoSEQ multiplex PCR, while TCRdb's copy carries only in-frame clones and drops some. The table shows 2,000 to 2,500 clones, with around three quarters occurring only once. Input material: normal tissue next to the tumor. The origin of the receptors is an older woman with small cell lung cancer.

This clone is hyperexpanded (1% or more) in the sample. The V call is TRBV18, the J call TRBJ1-6, with unresolved D. This CDR3 comprises 13 residues. Trimming removed 1 base from V and 6 bases from J, with 4 bases in between. Germline V gene sequence: CDR1 KGHSH, CDR2 LQKENI. CDR3 region: CASSPQPNSPLHF. As DNA, the CDR3 is TGTGCCAGCTCACCACAGCCTAATTCACCCCTCCACTTT.

The chain employs TRBV18 and TRBJ1-4; D unclear. This CDR3 is 15 amino acids long. Germline V gives CDR1 KGHSH, CDR2 LQKENI. V lost 0 bases, J lost 4 bases, and 9 bases lay in between. In DNA form, the CDR3 reads TGTGCCAGCTCACCACCGATCAGGCATAATGAAAAACTGTTTTTT. Its protein product is CASSPPIRHNEKLFF.

This clone was seen just once. V gene TRBV29-1 combines with J gene TRBJ1-2; D is uncertain. V lost 0 bases and J 13 bases, leaving 15 bases between the germline ends. The CDR3 runs 12 residues. CDR1 is SQVTM and CDR2 is ANQGSEA in the germline V gene. The chain's CDR3 is CSVEDAVYPCTF. Here the CDR3 DNA reads TGCAGCGTTGAAGATGCAGTTTACCCGTGCACCTTC.

A few counts support this clone. The chain joins TRBV4-2 to TRBJ1-1; D is unclear. V shed 0 bases and J shed 7 bases, with 15 bases lying between them. This CDR3 region has 15 residues. Germline V gives CDR1 LGHNA, CDR2 YNFKEQ. DNA of the CDR3: TGTGCCAGCAGCCAAGATTTCGAGGGATCGAGTGAAGCTTTCTTT. Translation: CASSQDFEGSSEAFF.

The CDR3 coding sequence is TGTGCCAGCAGCTTAGGACTGGGCGGTTCCCAAGAGACCCAGTACTTC. Protein product: CASSLGLGGSQETQYF. J is TRBJ2-5 and V is TRBV7-9; D not certain. V lost 1 base and J 1 base, leaving 13 bases between the germline ends. The CDR3 totals 16 residues. Looked up from germline, CDR1 is SEHNR and CDR2 is FQNEAQ (reference sequence).

The rearrangement joins TRBV15 to TRBJ2-1; D call uncertain. Trimming took 8 bases from V and 8 from J, leaving 19 bases between them. Germline V gene data show CDR1 as LNHNV and CDR2 as YYDKDF (reference sequence). The CDR3 length is 14 residues. CDR3 coding DNA: TGTGCCACCCGTATGTGGAAAGAGACCCATGAGCAGTTCTTC. It translates to CATRMWKETHEQFF.

The V gene is TRBV4-3, the J gene TRBJ2-5; possible D gene TRBD1, 5 bases. Germline values: CDR1 LGHNA, CDR2 YSLEER. Trimming removed 0 bases from V and 4 bases from J, with 24 bases in between. CDR3 length: 19 amino acids. The CDR3 nucleotides are TGCGCCAGCAGCCAAGATCTGAAATCGACAGCCTTGGGCCGAGAGACCCAGTACTTC. Translation gives CASSQDLKSTALGRETQYF.

Note on this clone: A read error may account for a junction end that differs from germline. The chain joins TRBV6-5 to TRBJ2-7, with TRBD1 matching over 8 bases. The CDR3 contains 14 residues. Germline CDR1 is MNHEY and CDR2 is SVGAGI. This chain's CDR3 is CSTKKPGGSGEQYF. CDR3 nucleotide sequence: TGTTCCACCAAAAAACCAGGGGGCTCCGGAGAGCAATACTTC.

The V gene is TRBV4-1, the J gene TRBJ1-5, with TRBD1 identical over 9 bases. CDR1 and CDR2 from the germline V gene are MGHRA and YSYEKL. The V gene end was trimmed by 0 bases and the J gene end by 6 bases; junction bases not matched to a gene: 6. This CDR3 comprises 16 residues. The CDR3 reads CASSQDLGQGPQPQHF. CDR3 bases: TGCGCCAGCAGCCAAGATCTGGGACAGGGTCCTCAGCCCCAGCATTTT.